This T cell receptor beta chain was found in a study of T cells in Graves' hyperthyroidism and ophthalmopathy. No progression to ophthalmopathy during 18 months of follow-up defined stable disease. Diagnosis rested on symptoms, serum thyroxine and TRAb, thyroid ultrasound, and orbital computed tomography. RNA transcripts gave rise to amplified TCR beta CDR3 regions. The HTBI primer set was used in a first-round RT-PCR of the TCR CDR3. TCRdb processed the multiplex PCR reads anew with MiXCR; each CDR3 protein has one entry. The profile shows roughly 100,000 distinct CDR3 sequences, about half of them singletons. V was cut by 4 bases and J by 0 bases, with 9 bases left in between. Germline assignment: CDR1 SGHVS and CDR2 FQNEAQ. The CDR3 length is 14 residues. The sample holds many counts of this clonotype.

The sequenced sample was blood. The chain carries TRBV7-8 and TRBJ2-5, with D possibly being TRBD1 (5 bases). The source is a man between 35 and 55 years old with Graves' hyperthyroidism. The CDR3 loop is CASSWGGYQETQYF. DNA of the CDR3: TGTGCCAGCAGCTGGGGCGGCTACCAAGAGACCCAGTACTTC.